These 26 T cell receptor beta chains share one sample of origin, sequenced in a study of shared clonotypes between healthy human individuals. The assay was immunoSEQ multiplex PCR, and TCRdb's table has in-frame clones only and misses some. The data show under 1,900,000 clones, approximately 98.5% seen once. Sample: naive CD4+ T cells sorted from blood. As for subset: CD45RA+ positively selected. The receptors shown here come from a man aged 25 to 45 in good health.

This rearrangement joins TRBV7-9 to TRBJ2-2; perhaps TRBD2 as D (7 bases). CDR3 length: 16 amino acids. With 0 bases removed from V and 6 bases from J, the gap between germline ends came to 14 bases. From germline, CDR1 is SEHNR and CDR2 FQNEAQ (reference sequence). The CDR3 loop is CASSLAGAGVPGELFF. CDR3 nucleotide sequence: TGTGCCAGCAGCTTAGCGGGGGCGGGAGTCCCCGGGGAGCTGTTTTTT.

The chain's CDR3 is CASSPGLAGATFRNEQFF. CDR3 in DNA: TGTGCCAGCAGCCCGGGACTAGCGGGGGCGACCTTTCGTAATGAGCAGTTCTTC. The J gene is TRBJ2-1, the V gene TRBV7-9, with 14 bases aligning to TRBD2. CDR1 is SEHNR, CDR2 FQNEAQ, per germline (reference sequence). This CDR3 has 18 amino acids. J was trimmed by 7 bases and V by 5 bases; bases with no gene match: 13. The full variable domain, its missing parts supplied by reference TRBV7-9 and TRBJ2-1, is DTGVSQNPRHKITKRGQNVTFRCDPISEHNRLYWYRQTLGQGPEFLTYFQNEAQLEKSRLLSDRFSAERPKGSFSTLEIQRTEQGDSAMYLCASSPGLAGATFRNEQFFGPGTRLTVL.

The CDR3 region is CSGSKNTEAFF. Here the CDR3 DNA reads TGCAGTGGGTCCAAGAACACTGAAGCTTTCTTT. This chain connects TRBV20-1 to TRBJ1-1; no clear D gene. Germline CDR1 is DFQATT and CDR2 is SNEGSKA (reference sequence). The CDR3 runs to 11 residues. The germline V and J ends were trimmed by 7 bases and 1 base, with 7 bases remaining between them.

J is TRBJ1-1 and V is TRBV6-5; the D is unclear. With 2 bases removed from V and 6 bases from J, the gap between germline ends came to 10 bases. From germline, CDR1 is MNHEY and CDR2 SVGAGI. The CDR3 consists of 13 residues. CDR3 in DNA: TGTGCCAGCAGTTACCCGAATCGCCCTGAAGCTTTCTTT. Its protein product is CASSYPNRPEAFF.

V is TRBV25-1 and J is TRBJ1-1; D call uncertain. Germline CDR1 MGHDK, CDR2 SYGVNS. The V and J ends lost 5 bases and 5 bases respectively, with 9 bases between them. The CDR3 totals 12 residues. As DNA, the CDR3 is TGTGCCAGCAGTCAACTTGGGACTGAAGCTTTCTTT. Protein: CASSQLGTEAFF.

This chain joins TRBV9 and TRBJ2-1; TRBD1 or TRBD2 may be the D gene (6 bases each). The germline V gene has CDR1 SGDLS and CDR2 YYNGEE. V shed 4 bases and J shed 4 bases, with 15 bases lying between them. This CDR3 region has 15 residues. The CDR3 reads CASSPTRGVYNEQFF. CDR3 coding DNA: TGTGCCAGCAGCCCTACAAGGGGGGTGTACAATGAGCAGTTCTTC. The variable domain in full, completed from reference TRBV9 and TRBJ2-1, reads DSGVTQTPKHLITATGQRVTLRCSPRSGDLSVYWYQQSLDQGLQFLIQYYNGEERAKGNILERFSAQQFPDLHSELNLSSLELGDSALYFCASSPTRGVYNEQFFGPGTRLTVL.

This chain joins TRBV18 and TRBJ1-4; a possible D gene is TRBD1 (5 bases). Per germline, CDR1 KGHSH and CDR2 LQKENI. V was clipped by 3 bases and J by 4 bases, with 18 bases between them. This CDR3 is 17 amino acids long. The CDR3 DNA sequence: TGTGCCAGCTCACCCCCCTCGCTCCGGGGGGATAATGAAAAACTGTTTTTT. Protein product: CASSPPSLRGDNEKLFF.

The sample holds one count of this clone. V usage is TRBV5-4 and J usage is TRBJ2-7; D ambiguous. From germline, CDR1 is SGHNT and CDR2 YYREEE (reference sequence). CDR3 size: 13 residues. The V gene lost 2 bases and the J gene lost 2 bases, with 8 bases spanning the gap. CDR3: CASSFAETYEQYF. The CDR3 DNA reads TGTGCCAGCAGCTTCGCAGAAACCTACGAGCAGTACTTC.

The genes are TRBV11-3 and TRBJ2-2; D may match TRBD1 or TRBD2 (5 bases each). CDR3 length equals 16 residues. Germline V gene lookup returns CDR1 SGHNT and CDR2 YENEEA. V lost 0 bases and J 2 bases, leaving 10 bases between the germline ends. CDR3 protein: CASSLDLGPNTGELFF. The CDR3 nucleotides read TGTGCCAGCAGCTTAGACTTGGGACCAAACACCGGGGAGCTGTTTTTT.

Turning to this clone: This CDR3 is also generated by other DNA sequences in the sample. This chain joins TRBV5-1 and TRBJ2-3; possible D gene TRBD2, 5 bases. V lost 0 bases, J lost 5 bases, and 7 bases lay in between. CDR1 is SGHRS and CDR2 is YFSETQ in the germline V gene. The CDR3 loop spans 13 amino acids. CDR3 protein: CASSLAGEDTQYF. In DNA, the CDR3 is TGCGCCAGCAGCTTGGCCGGGGAAGATACGCAGTATTTT.

The DNA of the CDR3 is TGTGCCAGCAGAGGGGATCCGATTTACAATGAGCAGTTCTTC. This gives the protein CASRGDPIYNEQFF. The J gene is TRBJ2-1, the V gene TRBV5-6, with D tentatively TRBD1 (5 bases). CDR1 is SGHDT, CDR2 YYEEEE, per germline. V dropped 5 bases and J dropped 4 bases, with 13 bases sitting between them. The CDR3 runs to 14 residues. The full variable domain, in which reference TRBV5-6 and TRBJ2-1 provide the parts outside the CDR3, is DAGVTQSPTHLIKTRGQQVTLRCSPKSGHDTVSWYQQALGQGPQFIFQYYEEEERQRGNFPDRFSGHQFPNYSSELNVNALLLGDSALYLCASRGDPIYNEQFFGPGTRLTVL.

For the CDR3, the DNA is TGTGCCAGCGCGAGACAGGGGGAAAGCTACGAGCAGTACTTC. As protein: CASARQGESYEQYF. The V gene is TRBV6-5, the J gene TRBJ2-7, with 9 bases aligning to TRBD1. The germline V gene has CDR1 MNHEY and CDR2 SVGAGI. The CDR3 runs to 14 residues. The ends lost 8 bases at V and 3 bases at J; junction bases unmatched: 8.

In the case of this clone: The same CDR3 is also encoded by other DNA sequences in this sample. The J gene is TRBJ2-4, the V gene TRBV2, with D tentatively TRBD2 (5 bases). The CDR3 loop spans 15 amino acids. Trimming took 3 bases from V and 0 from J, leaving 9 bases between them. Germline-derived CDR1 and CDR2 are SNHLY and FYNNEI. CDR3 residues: CASSDRGLAKNIQYF. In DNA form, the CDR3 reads TGTGCCAGCAGTGATCGAGGACTAGCCAAAAACATTCAGTACTTC.

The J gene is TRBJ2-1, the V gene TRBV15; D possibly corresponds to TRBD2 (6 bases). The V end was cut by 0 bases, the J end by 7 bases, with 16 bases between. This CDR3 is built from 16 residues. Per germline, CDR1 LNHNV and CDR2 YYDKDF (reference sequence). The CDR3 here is CATSRDGAGTGNEQFF. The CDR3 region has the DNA TGTGCCACCAGCAGAGATGGGGCGGGAACGGGAAATGAGCAGTTCTTC.

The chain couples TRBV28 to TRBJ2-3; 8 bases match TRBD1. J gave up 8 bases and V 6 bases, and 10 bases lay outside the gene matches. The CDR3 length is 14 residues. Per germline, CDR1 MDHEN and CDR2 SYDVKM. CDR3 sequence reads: CASRQDRVDVTQYF. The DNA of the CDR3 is TGTGCCAGCAGGCAGGACAGGGTTGACGTTACGCAGTATTTT. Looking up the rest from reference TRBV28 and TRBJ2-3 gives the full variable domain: DVKVTQSSRYLVKRTGEKVFLECVQDMDHENMFWYRQDPGLGLRLIYFSYDVKMKEKGDIPEGYSVSREKKERFSLILESASTNQTSMYLCASRQDRVDVTQYFGPGTRLTVL.

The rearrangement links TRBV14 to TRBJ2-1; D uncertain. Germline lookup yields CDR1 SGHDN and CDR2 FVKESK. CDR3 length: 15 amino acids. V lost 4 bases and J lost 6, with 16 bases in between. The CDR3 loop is CASSPQLGWGNEQFF. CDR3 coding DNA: TGTGCCAGCAGCCCCCAGCTAGGATGGGGCAATGAGCAGTTCTTC. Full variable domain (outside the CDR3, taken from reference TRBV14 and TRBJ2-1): EAGVTQFPSHSVIEKGQTVTLRCDPISGHDNLYWYRRVMGKEIKFLLHFVKESKQDESGMPNNRFLAERTGGTYSTLKVQPAELEDSGVYFCASSPQLGWGNEQFFGPGTRLTVL.

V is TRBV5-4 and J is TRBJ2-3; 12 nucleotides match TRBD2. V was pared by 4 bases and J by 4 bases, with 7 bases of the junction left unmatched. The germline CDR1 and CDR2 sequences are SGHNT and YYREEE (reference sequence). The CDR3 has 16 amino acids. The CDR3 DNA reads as TGTGCCAGCAGCCAGACTAGCGGGAGAGCATCAGATACGCAGTATTTT. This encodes CASSQTSGRASDTQYF.

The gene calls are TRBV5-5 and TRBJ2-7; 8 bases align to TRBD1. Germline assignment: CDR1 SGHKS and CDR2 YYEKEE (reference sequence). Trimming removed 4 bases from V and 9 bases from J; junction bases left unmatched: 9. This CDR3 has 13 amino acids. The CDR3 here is CASSPLDREAQYF. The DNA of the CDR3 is TGTGCCAGCAGCCCGTTGGACAGGGAGGCGCAGTACTTC.

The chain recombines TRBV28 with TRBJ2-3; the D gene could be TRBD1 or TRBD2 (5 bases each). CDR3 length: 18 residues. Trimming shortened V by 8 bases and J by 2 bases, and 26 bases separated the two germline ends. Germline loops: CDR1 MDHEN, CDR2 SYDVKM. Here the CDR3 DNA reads TGTGCCAGCGTTAGCCGGGACCGTCTTACAAGAACCACAGATACGCAGTATTTT. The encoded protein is CASVSRDRLTRTTDTQYF.

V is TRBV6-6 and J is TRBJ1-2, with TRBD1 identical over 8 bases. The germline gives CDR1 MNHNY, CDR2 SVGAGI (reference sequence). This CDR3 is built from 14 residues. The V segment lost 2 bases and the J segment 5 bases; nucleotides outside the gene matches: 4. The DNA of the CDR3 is TGTGCCAGCAGTTACGCACAGGGGGGGTATGGCTACACCTTC. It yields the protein CASSYAQGGYGYTF.

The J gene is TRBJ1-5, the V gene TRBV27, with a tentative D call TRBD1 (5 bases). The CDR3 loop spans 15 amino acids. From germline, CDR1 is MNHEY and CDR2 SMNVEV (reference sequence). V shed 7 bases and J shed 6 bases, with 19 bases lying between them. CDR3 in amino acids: CASKLNLGGGQPQHF. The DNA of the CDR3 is TGTGCCAGCAAGTTAAATTTGGGGGGGGGTCAGCCCCAGCATTTT.

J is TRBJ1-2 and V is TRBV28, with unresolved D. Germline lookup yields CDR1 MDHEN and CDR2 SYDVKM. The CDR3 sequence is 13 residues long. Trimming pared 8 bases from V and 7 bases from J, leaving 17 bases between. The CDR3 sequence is CASQSDSSGGYTF. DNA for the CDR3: TGTGCCAGCCAGTCAGACTCGAGTGGTGGCTACACCTTC.

This CDR3 is CASRPGRNTGELFF. The CDR3 DNA follows: TGTGCCAGCAGACCCGGGAGGAACACCGGGGAGCTGTTTTTT. The chain joins TRBV27 to TRBJ2-2; possible D gene TRBD2, 6 bases. The germline V gene has CDR1 MNHEY and CDR2 SMNVEV (reference sequence). The V end was cut by 6 bases, the J end by 1 base, with 9 bases between. This CDR3 comprises 14 residues.

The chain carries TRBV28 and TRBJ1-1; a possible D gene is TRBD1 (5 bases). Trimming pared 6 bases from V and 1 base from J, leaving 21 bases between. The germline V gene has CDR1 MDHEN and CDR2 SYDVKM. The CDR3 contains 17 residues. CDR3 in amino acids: CASRVFSGRVRNTEAFF. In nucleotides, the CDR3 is TGTGCCAGCAGAGTTTTCAGCGGCAGGGTGAGGAACACTGAAGCTTTCTTT.

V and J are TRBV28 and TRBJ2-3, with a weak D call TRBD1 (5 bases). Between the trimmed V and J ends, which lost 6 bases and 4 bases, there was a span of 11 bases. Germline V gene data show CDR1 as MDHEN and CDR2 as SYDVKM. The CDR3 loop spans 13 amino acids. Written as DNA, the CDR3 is TGTGCCAGCAGAGGCAGGGCGGCAGATACGCAGTATTTT. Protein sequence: CASRGRAADTQYF.

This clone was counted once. The CDR3 spells CASSSTNGYEQYF. DNA for the CDR3: TGTGCCAGCAGCTCGACAAACGGGTACGAGCAGTACTTC. The chain links TRBV7-2 to TRBJ2-7; D unresolved. This CDR3 spans 13 amino acids. Germline assignment: CDR1 SGHTA and CDR2 FQGNSA. V was shortened by 4 bases and J by 4 bases, with 11 bases between the two germline ends.